This passage covers 24 T cell receptor beta chains from one sample sequenced in a study of shared clonotypes between healthy human individuals. Method: immunoSEQ multiplex PCR; TCRdb's copy keeps in-frame clones and lacks some. The profile shows some 1 million clones, roughly 80% of them singletons. Sequencing used memory CD4+ T cells sorted from blood. Documented subset: CD45RA-negative fraction. The origin of the receptors is a man aged 18 to 29 in good health.

The count of this clone is one. V gene TRBV2 combines with J gene TRBJ2-5; TRBD1 is a possible D gene (6 bases). Germline V lookup: CDR1 SNHLY, CDR2 FYNNEI. Trimming cost V 1 base and J 5 bases, with 11 bases left between them. CDR3 length: 14 residues. The CDR3 region is CASSEVTGKETQYF. The CDR3 nucleotides read TGTGCCAGCAGTGAAGTCACAGGGAAGGAGACCCAGTACTTC.

The table lists this clone with a few counts. The genes are TRBV2 and TRBJ1-2; D unresolved. Germline CDR1 reads SNHLY; CDR2 reads FYNNEI. The V end lost 0 bases, the J end lost 7 bases, and 6 bases lay between the germline ends. This CDR3 is built from 12 residues. In DNA form, the CDR3 reads TGTGCCAGCAGTGAAGCGCTTCGTGGCTACACCTTC. Amino acids: CASSEALRGYTF.

The rearrangement uses TRBV6-6 and TRBJ2-7; D possibly matches TRBD1 or TRBD2 (5 bases each). The ends were cut back, 2 bases at V and 5 bases at J, with 13 bases in the middle. The CDR3 extends over 14 amino acids. Germline CDR1 is MNHNY and CDR2 is SVGAGI (reference sequence). CDR3 region: CASSYGAGRNEQYF. For the CDR3, the DNA is TGTGCCAGCAGTTACGGCGCAGGGAGAAACGAGCAGTACTTC.

A note on this clone: The same CDR3 can be traced to other DNA sequences in this sample. The rearrangement uses TRBV4-1 and TRBJ2-5; D is uncertain. The CDR3 loop spans 14 amino acids. Germline V gives CDR1 MGHRA, CDR2 YSYEKL. Trimming stripped 1 base from V and 2 bases from J, with 8 bases between. In DNA form, the CDR3 reads TGCGCCAGCAGCCAAGTAACGGGTCAAGAGACCCAGTACTTC. This codes for CASSQVTGQETQYF.

The chain carries TRBV10-1 and TRBJ2-1; no definite D call. The germline V and J ends were trimmed by 0 bases and 4 bases, with 10 bases remaining between them. Germline V gives CDR1 WNHNN, CDR2 SYGVQD (reference sequence). The CDR3 totals 15 residues. The CDR3 sequence: CASSESGMGYNEQFF. CDR3 bases: TGCGCCAGCAGTGAGTCAGGAATGGGGTACAATGAGCAGTTCTTC.

The CDR3 is CASSVGPGTTPEGYTF. In nucleotides, the CDR3 is TGTGCCAGCAGCGTAGGACCCGGGACAACCCCTGAAGGCTACACCTTC. The chain couples TRBV9 to TRBJ1-2, with a tentative D call TRBD1 (6 bases). Trimming left V 0 bases short and J 8 bases short, with 20 bases between. Germline CDR1 is SGDLS and CDR2 is YYNGEE. The CDR3 extends over 16 amino acids.

V gene TRBV5-5 combines with J gene TRBJ2-6; D might be TRBD1 or TRBD2, each matching 5 bases. Germline-derived CDR1 and CDR2 are SGHKS and YYEKEE (reference sequence). V was trimmed by 1 base and J by 1 base, leaving 6 bases between them. CDR3 length equals 15 residues. CDR3 in DNA: TGTGCCAGCAGCTTGTGGGGGTCTGGGGCCAACGTCCTGACTTTC. The encoded protein is CASSLWGSGANVLTF.

The V and J genes are TRBV19 and TRBJ2-2; no clear D. This CDR3 is built from 13 residues. Between the trimmed V and J ends, which lost 9 bases and 3 bases, there was a span of 11 bases. CDR1 LNHDA and CDR2 SQIVND come from the germline V gene (reference sequence). Here the CDR3 reads CASKRLDTGELFF. In DNA form, the CDR3 reads TGTGCCAGCAAGAGACTGGACACCGGGGAGCTGTTTTTT. The whole variable domain, remainder taken from reference TRBV19 and TRBJ2-2, is DGGITQSPKYLFRKEGQNVTLSCEQNLNHDAMYWYRQDPGQGLRLIYYSQIVNDFQKGDIAEGYSVSREKKESFPLTVTSAQKNPTAFYLCASKRLDTGELFFGEGSRLTVL.

This sequence joins TRBV11-3 and TRBJ2-2; possible D gene TRBD1, 6 bases. The germline V gene encodes CDR1 SGHNT and CDR2 YENEEA. The CDR3 has 14 amino acids. V was shortened by 6 bases and J by 7 bases, with 15 bases between the two germline ends. CDR3 in amino acids: CASSPQGEDGELFF. DNA of the CDR3: TGTGCCAGCAGTCCACAGGGCGAGGACGGGGAGCTGTTTTTT.

This clone was picked up one time. The gene calls are TRBV29-1 and TRBJ1-1, with D tentatively TRBD1 (6 bases). Looked up from germline, CDR1 is SQVTM and CDR2 is ANQGSEA. V lost 4 bases and J 1 base, leaving 13 bases between the germline ends. The CDR3 extends over 14 amino acids. CDR3: CSVAQGSQNTEAFF. CDR3 sequence (DNA): TGCAGCGTTGCCCAGGGGTCCCAGAACACTGAAGCTTTCTTT.

The V and J genes are TRBV14 and TRBJ2-7; TRBD2 aligns across 11 bases. This CDR3 spans 15 amino acids. From germline, CDR1 is SGHDN and CDR2 FVKESK. Losses at the gene ends were 1 base for V and 3 bases for J; bases not matched to a gene: 2. CDR3 in amino acids: CASSQVGTSGYEQYF. The CDR3 DNA reads TGTGCCAGCAGCCAAGTTGGGACTAGCGGCTACGAGCAGTACTTC. The full variable domain, with the rest looked up from reference TRBV14 and TRBJ2-7, is EAGVTQFPSHSVIEKGQTVTLRCDPISGHDNLYWYRRVMGKEIKFLLHFVKESKQDESGMPNNRFLAERTGGTYSTLKVQPAELEDSGVYFCASSQVGTSGYEQYFGPGTRLTVT.

The chain is built from TRBV29-1 and TRBJ2-7; D unresolved. Germline CDR1 SQVTM, CDR2 ANQGSEA. This CDR3 has 13 residues. Trimming took 2 bases from V and 2 from J, leaving 10 bases between them. The CDR3 loop reads CSVELGKPYEQYF. The CDR3 DNA sequence: TGCAGCGTTGAATTAGGGAAACCCTACGAGCAGTACTTC.

As regards this clone: A read error may be the cause here, since a much bigger clone is one base away. V and J are TRBV2 and TRBJ2-6; maybe TRBD1 (5 bases). Germline-derived CDR1 and CDR2 are SNHLY and FYNNEI. The CDR3 runs to 14 residues. This CDR3 is CASSDRVGANVPTF. CDR3 coding DNA: TGTGCCAGCAGTGACAGGGTTGGGGCCAACGTCCCGACTTTC.

V is TRBV2 and J is TRBJ1-5, with D possibly being TRBD1 (5 bases). Germline CDR1 SNHLY, CDR2 FYNNEI. V dropped 11 bases and J dropped 6 bases, with 17 bases sitting between them. The CDR3 sequence is 13 residues long. CDR3 in amino acids: CAAGLGASQPQHF. In nucleotides, the CDR3 is TGTGCCGCGGGCCTAGGGGCGAGTCAGCCCCAGCATTTT.

This clone was recorded once. This chain connects TRBV11-1 to TRBJ2-7; D may be TRBD1 (6 bases). The CDR3 consists of 15 residues. The V end was cut by 5 bases, the J end by 4 bases, with 18 bases between. Germline V gene sequence: CDR1 SGHAT, CDR2 FQDESV (reference sequence). The CDR3 nucleotides read TGTGCCAGCAGCGCTCAGGGGCCGAGGGTTTACGAGCAGTACTTC. Translated, it gives CASSAQGPRVYEQYF.

V usage is TRBV28 and J usage is TRBJ1-3; D remains unclear. The CDR3 sequence is 13 residues long. From germline, CDR1 is MDHEN and CDR2 SYDVKM. Trimming removed 5 bases at V and 6 bases at J, with 11 bases between. DNA for the CDR3: TGTGCCAGCAGTAAGGCGGGCGTAAACACCATATATTTT. This sequence encodes CASSKAGVNTIYF.

This clone was counted only a few times. The rearrangement uses TRBV6-6 and TRBJ2-7; possibly TRBD2 for D (6 bases). CDR1 MNHNY and CDR2 SVGAGI come from the germline V gene (reference sequence). CDR3 size: 15 residues. V lost 4 bases to trimming and J lost 5 bases, with 18 bases between them. CDR3 sequence reads: CASSLPRGERDEQYF. The CDR3 nucleotides are TGTGCCAGCAGTTTACCGCGGGGAGAAAGGGACGAGCAGTACTTC.

The chain has TRBV6-1 and TRBJ2-1; TRBD2 is a possible D gene (5 bases). Germline lookup yields CDR1 MNHNS and CDR2 SASEGT. V lost 4 bases to trimming and J lost 1 base, with 8 bases between them. The CDR3 spans 14 residues. DNA of the CDR3: TGTGCCAGCAGTGTTCTAGCATCCTACAATGAGCAGTTCTTC. This translates into CASSVLASYNEQFF.

The J gene is TRBJ1-4, the V gene TRBV2; D is uncertain. This CDR3 has 12 amino acids. V gave up 4 bases and J gave up 7 bases, with 7 bases separating them. Germline CDR1 SNHLY, CDR2 FYNNEI. CDR3 protein: CASSVYSEKLFF. CDR3 bases: TGTGCCAGCAGTGTATATAGTGAAAAACTGTTTTTT.

The chain couples TRBV27 to TRBJ2-7, with TRBD1 matching over 9 bases. Germline V lookup: CDR1 MNHEY, CDR2 SMNVEV (reference sequence). The CDR3 spans 14 residues. CDR3 region: CDRPGTGMSYEQYF. DNA for the CDR3: TGTGACCGGCCCGGGACAGGGATGAGCTACGAGCAGTACTTC.

The chain is built from TRBV30 and TRBJ2-5, with 9 bases fitting TRBD1. Germline V lookup: CDR1 GTSNPN, CDR2 SVGIG (reference sequence). The V and J ends lost 5 bases and 5 bases, in that order; junction bases with no gene match: 9. CDR3 length: 14 amino acids. The CDR3 sequence is CAWGGTGNRETQYF. CDR3 in DNA: TGTGCCTGGGGCGGGACAGGGAACAGGGAGACCCAGTACTTC.

This clone has only a few counts. The chain links TRBV29-1 to TRBJ1-1; D may be TRBD1 (6 bases). Germline CDR1 and CDR2: SQVTM and ANQGSEA. The CDR3 runs 13 residues. Between the trimmed V and J ends, which lost 5 bases and 1 base, there was a span of 11 bases. DNA of the CDR3: TGCAGCGTTCTGGGACACACGAACACTGAAGCTTTCTTT. Translating it yields CSVLGHTNTEAFF.

The table lists this clone with a count of one. The chain uses TRBV4-1 and TRBJ2-1, with D perhaps matching TRBD1 (6 bases). The length of the CDR3 is 17 residues. The germline CDR1 and CDR2 sequences are MGHRA and YSYEKL. V was cut by 0 bases and J by 6 bases, with 18 bases left in between. This CDR3 reads CASSQDHEGVRVNEQFF. Here the CDR3 DNA reads TGCGCCAGCAGCCAAGATCACGAGGGGGTCAGGGTCAATGAGCAGTTCTTC.

The V call is TRBV12-5, the J call TRBJ2-1; D is possibly TRBD2 (6 bases). The V end lost 5 bases, the J end lost 5 bases, and 22 bases lay between the germline ends. Per germline, CDR1 LGHNT and CDR2 FRNRAP. The CDR3 extends over 17 amino acids. CDR3 region: CASGPPVFGWGDNEQFF. CDR3 bases: TGTGCTAGTGGTCCGCCGGTGTTTGGGTGGGGGGACAATGAGCAGTTCTTC.